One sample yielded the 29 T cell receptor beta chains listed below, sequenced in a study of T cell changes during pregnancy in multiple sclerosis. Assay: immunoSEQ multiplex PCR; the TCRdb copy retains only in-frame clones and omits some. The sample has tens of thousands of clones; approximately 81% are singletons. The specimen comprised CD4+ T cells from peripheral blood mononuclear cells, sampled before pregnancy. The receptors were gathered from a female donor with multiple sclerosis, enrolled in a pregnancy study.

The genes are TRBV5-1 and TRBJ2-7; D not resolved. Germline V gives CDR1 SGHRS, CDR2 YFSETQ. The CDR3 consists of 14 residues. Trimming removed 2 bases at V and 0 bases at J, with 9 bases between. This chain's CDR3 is CASSLDRHSYEQYF. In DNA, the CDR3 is TGCGCCAGCAGCTTAGACCGACACTCCTACGAGCAGTACTTC.

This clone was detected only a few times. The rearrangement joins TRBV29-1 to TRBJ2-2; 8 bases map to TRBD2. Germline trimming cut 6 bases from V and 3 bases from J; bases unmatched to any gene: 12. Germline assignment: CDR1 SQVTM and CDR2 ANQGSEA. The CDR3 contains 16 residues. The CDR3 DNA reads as TGCAGCGTACGTCGCGGGGGGAGTCTCGACACCGGGGAGCTGTTTTTT. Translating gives CSVRRGGSLDTGELFF.

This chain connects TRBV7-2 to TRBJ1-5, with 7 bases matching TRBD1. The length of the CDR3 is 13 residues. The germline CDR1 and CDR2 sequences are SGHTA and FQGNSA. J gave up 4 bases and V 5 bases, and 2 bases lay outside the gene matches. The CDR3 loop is CASSRDRNQPQHF. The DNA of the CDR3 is TGTGCCAGCAGCCGGGACAGAAATCAGCCCCAGCATTTT.

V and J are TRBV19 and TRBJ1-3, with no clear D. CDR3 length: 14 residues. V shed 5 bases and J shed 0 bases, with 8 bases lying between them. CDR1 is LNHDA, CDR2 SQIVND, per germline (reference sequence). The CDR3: CASSSRSSGNTIYF. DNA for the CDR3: TGTGCCAGTAGTTCCAGAAGCTCTGGAAACACCATATATTTT.

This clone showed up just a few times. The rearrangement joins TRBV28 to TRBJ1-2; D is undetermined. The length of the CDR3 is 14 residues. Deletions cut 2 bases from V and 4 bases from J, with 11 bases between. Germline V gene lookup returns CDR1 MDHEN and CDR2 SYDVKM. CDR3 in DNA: TGTGCCAGCAGTTTAGGTAACAGCCCCTATGGCTACACCTTC. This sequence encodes CASSLGNSPYGYTF.

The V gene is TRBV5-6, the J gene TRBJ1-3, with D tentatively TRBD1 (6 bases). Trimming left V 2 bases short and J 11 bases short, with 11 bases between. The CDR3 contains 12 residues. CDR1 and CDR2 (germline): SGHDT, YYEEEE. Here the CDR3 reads CASSFSGVAIYF. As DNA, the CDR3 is TGTGCCAGCAGCTTTTCAGGGGTGGCCATATATTTT.

The CDR3 is CASSQEKRGGLNEQFF. The DNA for the CDR3 is TGCGCCAGCAGCCAAGAGAAGCGGGGGGGCCTCAATGAGCAGTTCTTC. The rearrangement links TRBV4-1 to TRBJ2-1; 10 nucleotides line up with TRBD2. The CDR3 spans 16 residues. Germline CDR1 is MGHRA and CDR2 is YSYEKL. Trimming at V came to 0 bases and at J to 6 bases, leaving 5 bases not matched to a gene.

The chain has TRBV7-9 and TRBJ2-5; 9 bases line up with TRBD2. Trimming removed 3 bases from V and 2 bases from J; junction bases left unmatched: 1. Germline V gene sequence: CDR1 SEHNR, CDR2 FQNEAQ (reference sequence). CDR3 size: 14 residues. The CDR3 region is CASSFLAGQETQYF. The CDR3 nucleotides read TGTGCCAGCAGCTTTCTAGCGGGACAAGAGACCCAGTACTTC.

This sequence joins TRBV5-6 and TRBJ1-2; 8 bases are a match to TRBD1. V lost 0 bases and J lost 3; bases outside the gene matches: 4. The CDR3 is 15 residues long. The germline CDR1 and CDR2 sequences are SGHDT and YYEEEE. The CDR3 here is CASSLGLTGDYGYTF. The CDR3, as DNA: TGTGCCAGCAGCTTGGGGCTGACAGGGGACTATGGCTACACCTTC.

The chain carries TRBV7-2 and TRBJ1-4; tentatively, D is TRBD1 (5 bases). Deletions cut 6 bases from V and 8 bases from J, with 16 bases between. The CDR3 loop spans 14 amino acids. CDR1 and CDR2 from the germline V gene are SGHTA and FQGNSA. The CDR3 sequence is CASSRGGEGEKLFF. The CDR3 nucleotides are TGTGCCAGCAGTCGGGGAGGGGAGGGCGAAAAACTGTTTTTT.

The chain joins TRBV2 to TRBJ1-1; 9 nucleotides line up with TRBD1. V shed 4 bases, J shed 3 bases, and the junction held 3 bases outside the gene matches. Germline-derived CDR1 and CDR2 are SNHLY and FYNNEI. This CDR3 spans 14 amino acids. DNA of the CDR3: TGTGCCAGCAGTGCAGGACAGGGGTACACTGAAGCTTTCTTT. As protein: CASSAGQGYTEAFF. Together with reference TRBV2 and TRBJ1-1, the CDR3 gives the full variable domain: EPEVTQTPSHQVTQMGQEVILRCVPISNHLYFYWYRQILGQKVEFLVSFYNNEISEKSEIFDDQFSVERPDGSNFTLKIRSTKLEDSAMYFCASSAGQGYTEAFFGQGTRLTVV.

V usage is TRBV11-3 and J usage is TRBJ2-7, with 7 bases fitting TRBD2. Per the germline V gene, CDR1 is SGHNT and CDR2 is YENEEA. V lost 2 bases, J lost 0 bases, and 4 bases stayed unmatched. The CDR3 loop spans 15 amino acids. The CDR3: CASSLSGGGSYEQYF. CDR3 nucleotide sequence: TGTGCCAGCAGCTTATCCGGCGGGGGCTCCTACGAGCAGTACTTC.

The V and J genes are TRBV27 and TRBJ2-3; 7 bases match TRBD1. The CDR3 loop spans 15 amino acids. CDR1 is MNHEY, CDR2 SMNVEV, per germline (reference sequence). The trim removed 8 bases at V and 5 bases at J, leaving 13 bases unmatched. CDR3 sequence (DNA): TGTGCCAGCGAACCTTTTCCTCAGGGGGTAGATACGCAGTATTTT. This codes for CASEPFPQGVDTQYF.

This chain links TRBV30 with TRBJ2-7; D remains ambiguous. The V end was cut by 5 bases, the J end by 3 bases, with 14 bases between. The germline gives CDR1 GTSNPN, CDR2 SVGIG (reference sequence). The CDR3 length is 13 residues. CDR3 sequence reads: CAWAPTEFYEQYF. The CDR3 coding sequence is TGTGCCTGGGCCCCCACAGAATTCTACGAGCAGTACTTC.

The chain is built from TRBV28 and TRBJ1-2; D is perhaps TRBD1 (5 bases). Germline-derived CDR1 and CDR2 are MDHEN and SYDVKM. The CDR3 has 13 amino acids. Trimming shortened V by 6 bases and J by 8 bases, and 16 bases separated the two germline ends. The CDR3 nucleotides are TGTGCCAGCAGCCAAGGCAGGGTGGGGGGCTACACCTTC. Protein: CASSQGRVGGYTF.

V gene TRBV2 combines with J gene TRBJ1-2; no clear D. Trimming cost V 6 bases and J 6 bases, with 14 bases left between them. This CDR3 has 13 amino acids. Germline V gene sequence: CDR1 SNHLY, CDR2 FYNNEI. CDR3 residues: CASRREGVDGYTF. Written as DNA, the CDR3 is TGTGCCAGCAGAAGGGAGGGAGTCGATGGCTACACCTTC.

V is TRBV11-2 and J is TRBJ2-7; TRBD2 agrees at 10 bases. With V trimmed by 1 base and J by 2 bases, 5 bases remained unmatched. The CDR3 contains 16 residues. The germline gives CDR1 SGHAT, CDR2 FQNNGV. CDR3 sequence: CASSLAASGGAYEQYF. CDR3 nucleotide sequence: TGTGCCAGCAGCTTAGCGGCTAGCGGGGGAGCCTACGAGCAGTACTTC.

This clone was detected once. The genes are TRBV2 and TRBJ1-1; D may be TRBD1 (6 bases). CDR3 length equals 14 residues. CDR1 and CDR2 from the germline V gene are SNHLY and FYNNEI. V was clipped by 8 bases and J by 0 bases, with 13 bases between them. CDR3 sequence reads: CASGFTGLNTEAFF. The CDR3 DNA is TGTGCCAGCGGCTTTACAGGGTTGAACACTGAAGCTTTCTTT.

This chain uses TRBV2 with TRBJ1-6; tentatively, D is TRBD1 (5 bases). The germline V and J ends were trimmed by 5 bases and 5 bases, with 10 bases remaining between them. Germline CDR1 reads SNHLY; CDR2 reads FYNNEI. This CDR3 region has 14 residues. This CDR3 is CASSWQGDNSPLHF. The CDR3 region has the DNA TGTGCCAGCAGTTGGCAGGGTGATAATTCACCCCTCCACTTT.

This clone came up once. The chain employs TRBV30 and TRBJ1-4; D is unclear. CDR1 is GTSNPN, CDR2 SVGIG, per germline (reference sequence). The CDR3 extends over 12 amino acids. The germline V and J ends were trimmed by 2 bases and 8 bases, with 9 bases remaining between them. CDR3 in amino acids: CAWSLRREKLFF. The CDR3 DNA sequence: TGTGCCTGGAGTCTAAGGCGGGAAAAACTGTTTTTT.

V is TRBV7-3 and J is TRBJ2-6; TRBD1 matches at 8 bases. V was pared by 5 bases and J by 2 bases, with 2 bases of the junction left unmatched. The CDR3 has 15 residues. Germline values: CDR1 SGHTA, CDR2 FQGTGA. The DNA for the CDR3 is TGTGCCAGCAGCGCAGGGGGCGCTGGGGCCAACGTCCTGACTTTC. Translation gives CASSAGGAGANVLTF.

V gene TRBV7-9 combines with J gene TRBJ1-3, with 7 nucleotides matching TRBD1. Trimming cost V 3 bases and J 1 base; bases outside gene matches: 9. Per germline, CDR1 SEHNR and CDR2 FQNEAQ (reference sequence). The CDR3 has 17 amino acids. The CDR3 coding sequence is TGTGCCAGCAGCTTCTCAAGGGGGCCGGAATCTGGAAACACCATATATTTT. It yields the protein CASSFSRGPESGNTIYF.

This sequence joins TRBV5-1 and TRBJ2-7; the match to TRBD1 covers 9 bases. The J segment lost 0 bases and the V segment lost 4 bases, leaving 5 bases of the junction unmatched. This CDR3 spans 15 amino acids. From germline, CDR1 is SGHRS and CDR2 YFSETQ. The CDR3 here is CASSQGQGSSYEQYF. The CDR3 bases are TGCGCCAGCAGCCAAGGACAGGGGAGCTCCTACGAGCAGTACTTC. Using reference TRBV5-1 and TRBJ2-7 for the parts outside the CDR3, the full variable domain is KAGVTQTPRYLIKTRGQQVTLSCSPISGHRSVSWYQQTPGQGLQFLFEYFSETQRNKGNFPGRFSGRQFSNSRSEMNVSTLELGDSALYLCASSQGQGSSYEQYFGPGTRLTVT.

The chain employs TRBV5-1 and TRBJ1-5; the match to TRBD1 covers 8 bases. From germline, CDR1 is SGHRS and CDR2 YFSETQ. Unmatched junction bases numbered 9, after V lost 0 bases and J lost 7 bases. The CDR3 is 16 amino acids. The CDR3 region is CASSLEPQGAGQPQHF. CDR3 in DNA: TGCGCCAGCAGCTTGGAGCCCCAGGGGGCAGGACAGCCCCAGCATTTT.

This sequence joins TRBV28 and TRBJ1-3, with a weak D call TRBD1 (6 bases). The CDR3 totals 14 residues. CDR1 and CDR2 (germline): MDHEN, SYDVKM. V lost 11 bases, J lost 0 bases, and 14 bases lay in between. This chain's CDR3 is CALQGKGSGNTIYF. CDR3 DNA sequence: TGTGCCTTACAGGGAAAGGGCTCTGGAAACACCATATATTTT. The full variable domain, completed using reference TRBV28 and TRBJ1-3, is DVKVTQSSRYLVKRTGEKVFLECVQDMDHENMFWYRQDPGLGLRLIYFSYDVKMKEKGDIPEGYSVSREKKERFSLILESASTNQTSMYLCALQGKGSGNTIYFGEGSWLTVV.

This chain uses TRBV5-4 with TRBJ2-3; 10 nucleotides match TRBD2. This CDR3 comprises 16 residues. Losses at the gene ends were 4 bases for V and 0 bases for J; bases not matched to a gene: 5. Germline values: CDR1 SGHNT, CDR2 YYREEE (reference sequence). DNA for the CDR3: TGTGCCAGCAGCATCGGGACTAGCGTTAGCACAGATACGCAGTATTTT. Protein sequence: CASSIGTSVSTDTQYF.

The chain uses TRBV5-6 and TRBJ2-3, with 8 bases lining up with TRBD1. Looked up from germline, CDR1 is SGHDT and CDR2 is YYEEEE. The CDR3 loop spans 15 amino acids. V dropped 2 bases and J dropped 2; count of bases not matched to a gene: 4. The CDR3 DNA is TGTGCCAGCAGCTTAAGACAGGGGCCCACAGATACGCAGTATTTT. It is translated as CASSLRQGPTDTQYF.

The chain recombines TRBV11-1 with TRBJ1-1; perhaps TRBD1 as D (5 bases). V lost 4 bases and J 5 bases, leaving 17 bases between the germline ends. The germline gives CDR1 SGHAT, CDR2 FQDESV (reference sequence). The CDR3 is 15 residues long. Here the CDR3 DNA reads TGTGCCAGCAGCTCCTTGGGGGGGGGAGGTACTGAAGCTTTCTTT. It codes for CASSSLGGGGTEAFF.

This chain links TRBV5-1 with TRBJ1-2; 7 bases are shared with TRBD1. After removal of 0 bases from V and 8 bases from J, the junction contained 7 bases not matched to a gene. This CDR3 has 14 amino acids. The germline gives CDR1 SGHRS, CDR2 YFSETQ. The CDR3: CASSLDRGVQGYTF. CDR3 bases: TGCGCCAGCAGCTTGGACAGGGGTGTGCAAGGCTACACCTTC.